A single TCR beta chain is shown here with its context. No antigen is known for it. The sample originates from a study of T cell responses to AZD1222 COVID-19 vaccine. Study observations and caveats: The number of AZD1222 recipients seropositive at baseline was only 5 to 7.

Only in-frame clones appear in the TCRdb table, and some are missing; sequencing was by immunoSEQ multiplex PCR. This sample carries 90,000 to 120,000 clones, more than 90% of them seen once, and the ten largest clones take 2.2%. The CDR3 is 13 residues long. CDR1 and CDR2 (germline): MNHEY, SVGAGI. Trimming stripped 4 bases from V and 1 base from J, with 7 bases between. This chain connects TRBV6-5 to TRBJ1-1; possible D gene TRBD1, 6 bases. The TCR comes from an adult in good health. Material: peripheral blood, obtained on day 0 of AZD1222 vaccination. The CDR3 bases are TGTGCCAGCAGTTCCAGGGGGAACACTGAAGCTTTCTTT. Translating gives CASSSRGNTEAFF.